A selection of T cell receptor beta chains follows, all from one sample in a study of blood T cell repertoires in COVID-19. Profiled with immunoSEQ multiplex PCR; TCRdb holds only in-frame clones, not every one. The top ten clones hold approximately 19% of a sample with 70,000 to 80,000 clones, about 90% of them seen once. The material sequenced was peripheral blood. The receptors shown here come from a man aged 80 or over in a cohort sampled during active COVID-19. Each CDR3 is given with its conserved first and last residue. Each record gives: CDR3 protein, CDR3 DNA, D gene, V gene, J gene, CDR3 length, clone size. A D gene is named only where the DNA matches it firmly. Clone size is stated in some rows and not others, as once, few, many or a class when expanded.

cdr3_aa: CASSLSGTLYGYTF
cdr3_nt: TGTGCCAGCAGCTTGTCCGGGACACTCTATGGCTACACCTTC
d_call: NA
v_call: TRBV5-4
j_call: TRBJ1-2
cdr3_length: 14
clone_size: NA

cdr3_aa: CASSQDTGSAYGYTF
cdr3_nt: TGCGCCAGCAGCCAAGATACAGGGTCGGCCTATGGCTACACCTTC
d_call: NA
v_call: TRBV4-1
j_call: TRBJ1-2
cdr3_length: 15
clone_size: NA

cdr3_aa: CASSSGQGANAGELFF
cdr3_nt: TGTGCCAGCAGCTCCGGACAGGGTGCTAATGCGGGGGAACTGTTTTTT
d_call: TRBD1
v_call: TRBV5-4
j_call: TRBJ1-4
cdr3_length: 16
clone_size: NA

cdr3_aa: CASSVILNTGELFF
cdr3_nt: TGTGCCAGCAGCGTAATCTTAAACACCGGGGAGCTGTTTTTT
d_call: NA
v_call: TRBV9
j_call: TRBJ2-2
cdr3_length: 14
clone_size: few

cdr3_aa: CASSQVGGASTGELFF
cdr3_nt: TGCGCCAGCAGCCAAGTTGGGGGGGCAAGCACCGGGGAGCTGTTTTTT
d_call: NA
v_call: TRBV4-3
j_call: TRBJ2-2
cdr3_length: 16
clone_size: NA

cdr3_aa: CASGLEGNTIYF
cdr3_nt: TGTGCTAGTGGTTTAGAGGGAAACACCATATATTTT
d_call: NA
v_call: TRBV12-5
j_call: TRBJ1-3
cdr3_length: 12
clone_size: NA

cdr3_aa: CASSQDLLRGEQYF
cdr3_nt: TGCGCCAGCAGCCAAGATCTTTTACGGGGCGAGCAGTACTTC
d_call: NA
v_call: TRBV4-3
j_call: TRBJ2-7
cdr3_length: 14
clone_size: NA

cdr3_aa: CASSSGTRNTGELFF
cdr3_nt: TGCGCCAGCAGCTCCGGGACAAGAAACACCGGGGAGCTGTTTTTT
d_call: NA
v_call: TRBV5-1
j_call: TRBJ2-2
cdr3_length: 15
clone_size: few

cdr3_aa: CASSRGDTNEKLFF
cdr3_nt: TGTGCCAGTAGCAGGGGGGACACGAATGAAAAACTGTTTTTT
d_call: TRBD1
v_call: TRBV19
j_call: TRBJ1-4
cdr3_length: 14
clone_size: few

cdr3_aa: CASSIRAGEYNEQFF
cdr3_nt: TGTGCCAGTAGTATCCGAGCGGGAGAATACAATGAGCAGTTCTTC
d_call: TRBD2
v_call: TRBV19
j_call: TRBJ2-1
cdr3_length: 15
clone_size: NA

cdr3_aa: CASSLYRDAGAGNTIYF
cdr3_nt: TGTGCCAGCAGCCTTTACCGGGACGCAGGGGCTGGAAACACCATATATTTT
d_call: NA
v_call: TRBV7-9
j_call: TRBJ1-3
cdr3_length: 17
clone_size: many

cdr3_aa: CASSTSRGKNTEAFF
cdr3_nt: TGTGCCAGCAGCACGTCTCGAGGGAAGAACACTGAAGCTTTCTTT
d_call: NA
v_call: TRBV5-5
j_call: TRBJ1-1
cdr3_length: 15
clone_size: NA

cdr3_aa: CASNGQSQETQYF
cdr3_nt: TGTGCCAGCAACGGACAGTCTCAAGAGACCCAGTACTTC
d_call: NA
v_call: TRBV3-1/TRBV3-2
j_call: TRBJ2-5
cdr3_length: 13
clone_size: NA

cdr3_aa: CASSNPGTTPYEQYF
cdr3_nt: TGTGCCAGTAGTAACCCCGGGACAACTCCCTACGAGCAGTACTTC
d_call: NA
v_call: TRBV19
j_call: TRBJ2-7
cdr3_length: 15
clone_size: NA

cdr3_aa: CASSLAIGHKPDNEQFF
cdr3_nt: TGTGCCAGCAGCTTGGCGATAGGACACAAACCCGACAATGAGCAGTTCTTC
d_call: NA
v_call: TRBV5-6
j_call: TRBJ2-1
cdr3_length: 17
clone_size: NA

cdr3_aa: CASRDLAGGKDTQYF
cdr3_nt: TGTGCCAGCAGGGATCTGGCGGGGGGGAAAGATACGCAGTATTTT
d_call: TRBD2
v_call: TRBV6-6
j_call: TRBJ2-3
cdr3_length: 15
clone_size: NA

cdr3_aa: CSVTTGQGWDYGYTF
cdr3_nt: TGCAGCGTTACCACTGGACAGGGGTGGGACTATGGCTACACCTTC
d_call: TRBD1
v_call: TRBV29-1
j_call: TRBJ1-2
cdr3_length: 15
clone_size: NA

cdr3_aa: CASSRRVSNQPQHF
cdr3_nt: TGTGCCAGCAGTCGCAGGGTTAGCAATCAGCCCCAGCATTTT
d_call: NA
v_call: TRBV28
j_call: TRBJ1-5
cdr3_length: 14
clone_size: NA

cdr3_aa: CASSLNTGTAQETQYF
cdr3_nt: TGCGCCAGCAGCTTGAACACCGGGACAGCCCAAGAGACCCAGTACTTC
d_call: TRBD1
v_call: TRBV5-1
j_call: TRBJ2-5
cdr3_length: 16
clone_size: NA

cdr3_aa: CASSQDQGAGNTIYF
cdr3_nt: TGTGCCAGCAGTCAAGACCAGGGGGCAGGAAACACCATATATTTT
d_call: TRBD1
v_call: TRBV6-6
j_call: TRBJ1-3
cdr3_length: 15
clone_size: NA

cdr3_aa: CASSSGAADTQYF
cdr3_nt: TGCGCCAGCAGCTCAGGGGCGGCAGATACGCAGTATTTT
d_call: NA
v_call: TRBV5-1
j_call: TRBJ2-3
cdr3_length: 13
clone_size: NA

cdr3_aa: CASSSMRGTDTDTQYF
cdr3_nt: TGCGCCAGCAGCTCAATGAGAGGGACAGACACAGATACGCAGTATTTT
d_call: TRBD1
v_call: TRBV5-1
j_call: TRBJ2-3
cdr3_length: 16
clone_size: NA